The present TCR beta chain was sequenced within a study of T cell responses to AZD1222 COVID-19 vaccine. Study context: Analysis merged second doses at about 4 or about 12 weeks. Findings and limits, study-wide: Spike-spanning, vaccine-associated CD4 TCRs were dominant at 160-218 and 743-854.

A note on this clone: Its antigen remains unknown.

CDR3 length: 13 residues. Sequencing used immunoSEQ multiplex PCR; TCRdb keeps in-frame clones, though not all of them. The sample contains 150,000 to 200,000 clones, about 86% of which appear only once. The clonotype comes from an adult in good health. The rearrangement links TRBV12-2 to TRBJ1-1; TRBD1, the D gene given by the table, was not confirmed from the DNA. TRBV12-2 is a pseudogene segment. This specimen consisted of peripheral blood, obtained on day 0 of AZD1222 vaccination. CDR3 in DNA: TGTGCAAGTCGCATCGACAGGAACACTGAAGCTTTCTTT. Protein: CASRIDRNTEAFF.